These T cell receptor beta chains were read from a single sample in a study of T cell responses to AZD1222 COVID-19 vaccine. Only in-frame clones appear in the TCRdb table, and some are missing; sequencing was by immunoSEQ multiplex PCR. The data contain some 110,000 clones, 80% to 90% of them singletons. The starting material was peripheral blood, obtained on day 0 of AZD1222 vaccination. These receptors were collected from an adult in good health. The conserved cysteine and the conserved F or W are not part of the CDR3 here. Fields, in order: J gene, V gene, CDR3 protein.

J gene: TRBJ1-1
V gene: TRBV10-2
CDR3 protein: ASSDWGGDTEAF

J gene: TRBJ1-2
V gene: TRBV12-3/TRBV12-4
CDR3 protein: ASSWDLGGGYT

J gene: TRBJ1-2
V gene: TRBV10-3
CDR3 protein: AIRGQGDNYGYT

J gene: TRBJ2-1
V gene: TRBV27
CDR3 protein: ASSLQGLEQF

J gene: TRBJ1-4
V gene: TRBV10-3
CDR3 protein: AVRDRLREKLF

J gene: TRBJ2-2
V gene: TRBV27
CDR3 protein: ASSFEGNTGELF

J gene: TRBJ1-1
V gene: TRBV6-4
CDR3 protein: ASSDGGENTEAF

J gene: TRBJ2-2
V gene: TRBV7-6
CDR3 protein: ASSLATNTGELF

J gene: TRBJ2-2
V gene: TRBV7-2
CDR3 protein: ASSLDFTNTGELF

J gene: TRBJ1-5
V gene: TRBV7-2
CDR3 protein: ASSVPGNQPQH

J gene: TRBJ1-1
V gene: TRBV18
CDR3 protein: ASSPRGGGNTEAF

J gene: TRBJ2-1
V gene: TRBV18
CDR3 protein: ASSPYASLSSYNEQF

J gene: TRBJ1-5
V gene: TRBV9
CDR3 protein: ASSVGVGGSNQPQH

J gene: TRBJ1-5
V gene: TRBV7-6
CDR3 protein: ASSAGQGSNQPQH

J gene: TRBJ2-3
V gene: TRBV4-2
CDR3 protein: ASSQMRGGSTDTQY

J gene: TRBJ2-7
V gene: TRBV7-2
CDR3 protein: ASSLSGTGGREQY

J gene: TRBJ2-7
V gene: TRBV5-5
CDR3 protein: ASSRGQAGLAGYEQY

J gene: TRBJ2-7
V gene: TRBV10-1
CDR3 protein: ATDGTSYEQY

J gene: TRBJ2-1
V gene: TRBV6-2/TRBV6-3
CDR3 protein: ASSYTLFLNEQF

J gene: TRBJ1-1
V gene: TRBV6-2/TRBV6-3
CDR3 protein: ASSYSGEIGNTEAF

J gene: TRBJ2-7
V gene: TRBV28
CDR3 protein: ASHRPGSYEQY

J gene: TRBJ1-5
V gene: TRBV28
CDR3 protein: ASSFSGSNQPQH

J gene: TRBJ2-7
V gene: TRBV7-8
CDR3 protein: ASSLYAVPDERY

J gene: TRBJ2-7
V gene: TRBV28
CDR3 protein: ASSSIGQGLSLPYEQY

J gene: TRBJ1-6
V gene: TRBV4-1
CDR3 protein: ASSQDLFGISSYNSPLH

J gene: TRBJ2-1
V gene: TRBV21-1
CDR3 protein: ASSGPGTSGGHLSYNEQF

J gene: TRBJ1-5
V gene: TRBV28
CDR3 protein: ASRRSNQPQH

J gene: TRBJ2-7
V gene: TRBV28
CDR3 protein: ASSSTGRSSYEQY

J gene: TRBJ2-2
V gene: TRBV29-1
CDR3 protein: TAGEMTGELF

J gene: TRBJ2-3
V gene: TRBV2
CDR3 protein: ASLKTADTQY

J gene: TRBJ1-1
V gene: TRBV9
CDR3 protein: ASKGPLNTEAF

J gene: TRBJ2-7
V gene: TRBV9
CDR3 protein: ASSQSGDSYEQY

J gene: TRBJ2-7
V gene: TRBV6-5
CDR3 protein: ASSLLGDSSYEQY

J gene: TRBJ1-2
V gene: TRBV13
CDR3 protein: ASIQLRQGINGYT

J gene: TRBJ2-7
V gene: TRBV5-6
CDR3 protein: ASSFWPTYEQY

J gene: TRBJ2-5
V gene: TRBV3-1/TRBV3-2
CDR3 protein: ASSQGVAGQETQY

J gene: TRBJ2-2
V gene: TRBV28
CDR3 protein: ASKDRGQLNTGELF

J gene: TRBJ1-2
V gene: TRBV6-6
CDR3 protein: ASSEAVYGYT

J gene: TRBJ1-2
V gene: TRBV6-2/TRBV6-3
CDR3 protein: ASSQGLINYGYT

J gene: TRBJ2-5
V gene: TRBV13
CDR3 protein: ASLLLRGGRVQETQY

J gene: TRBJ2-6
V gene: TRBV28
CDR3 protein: ASRRQGTGANVLT

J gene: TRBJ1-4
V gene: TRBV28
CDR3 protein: ASSPGTENEKLF

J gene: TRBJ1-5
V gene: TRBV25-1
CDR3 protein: ASSGGALGSNQPQH

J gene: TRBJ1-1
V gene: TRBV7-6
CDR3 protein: ASSFPGQGLVNTEAF

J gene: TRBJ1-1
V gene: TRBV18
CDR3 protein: ASSPPGGRAGITEAF

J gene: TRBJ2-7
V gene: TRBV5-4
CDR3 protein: ASSGDTTYEQY

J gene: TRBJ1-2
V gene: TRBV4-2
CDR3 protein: ASSQDQRINYGYT

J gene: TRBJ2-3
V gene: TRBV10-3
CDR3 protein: AISGDPQGAIPPDTQY

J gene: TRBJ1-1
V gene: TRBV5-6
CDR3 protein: ASSLVVGLNTEAF

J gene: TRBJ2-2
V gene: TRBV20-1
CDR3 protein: SASRAGNTGELF

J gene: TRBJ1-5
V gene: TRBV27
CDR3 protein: ASSLTGEGQPQH

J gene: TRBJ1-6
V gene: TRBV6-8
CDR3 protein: ASSYLPTGGETPLH

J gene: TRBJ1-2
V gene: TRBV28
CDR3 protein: ASSLSQVWEHRYGYT

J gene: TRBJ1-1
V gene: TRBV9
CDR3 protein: ASSVTGETEAF

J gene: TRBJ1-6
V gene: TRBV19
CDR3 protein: ASTEPTGVVSPLH

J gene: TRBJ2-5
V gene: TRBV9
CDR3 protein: ASSAITGLQETQY

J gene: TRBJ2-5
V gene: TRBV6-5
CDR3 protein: ASSPTATKETQY

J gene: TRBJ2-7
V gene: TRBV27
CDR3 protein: ASSLGGPGSYEQY